This passage covers 14 T cell receptor beta chains from one sample sequenced in a study of blood T cell repertoires in COVID-19. TCRdb's table, derived via immunoSEQ multiplex PCR, lists solely in-frame clones and lacks some. Of approximately 50,000 clones in the sample, roughly nine tenths were seen once. The sequencing input was peripheral blood. Receptors were obtained from a woman of 80 years or more with acute or convalescent COVID-19.

The rearrangement uses TRBV7-9 and TRBJ2-2; 7 bases are a match to TRBD2. V lost 3 bases to trimming and J lost 0 bases; unmatched junction nucleotides: 4. The CDR3 runs 16 residues. CDR1 and CDR2 (germline): SEHNR, FQNEAQ (reference sequence). CDR3 sequence (DNA): TGTGCCAGCAGCTTTTGGGCGGGAGCGAACACCGGGGAGCTGTTTTTT. Translation gives CASSFWAGANTGELFF.

The chain has TRBV11-3 and TRBJ2-3, with D perhaps matching TRBD1 (6 bases). This CDR3 is 15 amino acids long. Germline-derived CDR1 and CDR2 are SGHNT and YENEEA. Trimming pared 5 bases from V and 1 base from J, leaving 13 bases between. The CDR3 is CASSQRQDGTDTQYF. The CDR3 nucleotides are TGTGCCAGCAGCCAAAGACAGGATGGCACAGATACGCAGTATTTT.

The chain couples TRBV6-5 to TRBJ2-2; 9 bases agree with TRBD2. The CDR3 runs 15 residues. After removal of 2 bases from V and 5 bases from J, the junction contained 3 bases not matched to a gene. In germline, CDR1 is MNHEY, CDR2 SVGAGI. Here the CDR3 reads CASSYLAGITGELFF. The CDR3 DNA follows: TGTGCCAGCAGTTACCTAGCGGGGATTACCGGGGAGCTGTTTTTT.

V usage is TRBV4-1 and J usage is TRBJ2-7; TRBD1 matches 9 bases. V shed 1 base and J 5 bases; nucleotides not matched to a gene: 15. This CDR3 contains 18 residues. Germline loops: CDR1 MGHRA, CDR2 YSYEKL. This CDR3 reads CASSQGTPGTGRTNEQYF. The CDR3, as DNA: TGCGCCAGCAGCCAAGGGACACCCGGGACAGGGAGGACCAACGAGCAGTACTTC.

This clone was counted a single time. The CDR3 region is CATSREVTARNTEAFF. DNA for the CDR3: TGTGCCACCAGCAGAGAGGTGACAGCCCGGAACACTGAAGCTTTCTTT. The chain links TRBV15 to TRBJ1-1; D might be TRBD1 (5 bases). The CDR3 spans 16 residues. V shed 0 bases and J shed 1 base, with 12 bases lying between them. The V gene's germline CDR1 is LNHNV and CDR2 YYDKDF (reference sequence).

The chain combines TRBV6-5 with TRBJ1-1, with D tentatively TRBD1 (5 bases). V was pared by 10 bases and J by 0 bases, with 12 bases between. CDR1 is MNHEY and CDR2 is SVGAGI in the germline V gene. The length of the CDR3 is 13 residues. The CDR3 DNA sequence: TGTGCCACCAGGGAGGGTTTGAACACTGAAGCTTTCTTT. Residues: CATREGLNTEAFF.

The chain employs TRBV7-2 and TRBJ2-3; TRBD2 agrees at 14 bases. Germline values: CDR1 SGHTA, CDR2 FQGNSA. V trimming: 5 bases; J trimming: 1 base; junction bases outside the gene matches: 11. This CDR3 contains 19 residues. Written as DNA, the CDR3 is TGTGCCAGCAGCCCCGGACTAGCGGGGGGCCACCCTCGCACAGATACGCAGTATTTT. This sequence encodes CASSPGLAGGHPRTDTQYF.

The chain couples TRBV5-1 to TRBJ2-1, with D unclear. The CDR3 has 12 residues. Trimming took 4 bases from V and 5 from J, leaving 7 bases between them. Per germline, CDR1 SGHRS and CDR2 YFSETQ. The CDR3 DNA is TGCGCCAGCAGCCTAAATGACAATGAGCAGTTCTTC. This translates into CASSLNDNEQFF.

This chain uses TRBV5-1 with TRBJ2-3; 7 bases are a match to TRBD1. The trim removed 7 bases at V and 1 base at J, leaving 9 bases unmatched. Germline CDR1 reads SGHRS; CDR2 reads YFSETQ. This CDR3 comprises 15 residues. CDR3 protein: CASAPEGAGTDTQYF. The CDR3 nucleotides read TGCGCCAGCGCTCCCGAGGGGGCGGGCACAGATACGCAGTATTTT.

This clone was detected once. The chain has TRBV5-1 and TRBJ1-2; D gene uncertain. Germline values: CDR1 SGHRS, CDR2 YFSETQ. This CDR3 region has 12 residues. V lost 4 bases to trimming and J lost 3 bases, with 7 bases between them. The CDR3 loop is CASSLRDYGYTF. CDR3 nucleotide sequence: TGCGCCAGCAGCCTAAGAGACTATGGCTACACCTTC.

The table lists this clone with a count of one. This chain's CDR3 is CSASSSTVEAFF. CDR3 nucleotide sequence: TGCAGTGCTAGTAGTTCCACGGTTGAAGCTTTCTTT. The chain links TRBV20-1 to TRBJ1-1; D gene unclear. The V gene's germline CDR1 is DFQATT and CDR2 SNEGSKA (reference sequence). The V gene lost 3 bases and the J gene lost 7 bases, with 12 bases spanning the gap. The CDR3 runs 12 residues.

The genes are TRBV3-1 (or the pseudogene TRBV3-2) and TRBJ2-7, with 10 bases matching TRBD2. Losses at the gene ends were 3 bases for V and 4 bases for J; bases not matched to a gene: 12. CDR1 is LGHDT and CDR2 is YNNKEL in the germline V gene (reference sequence). There are 17 residues in the CDR3. The CDR3 loop is CASSQGSGGANLYEQYF. CDR3 nucleotides: TGTGCCAGCAGCCAGGGGAGCGGGGGGGCAAATTTGTACGAGCAGTACTTC.

This clone has just one count. V and J are TRBV28 and TRBJ1-5, with D uncertain. V shed 6 bases and J shed 6 bases, with 15 bases lying between them. Per germline, CDR1 MDHEN and CDR2 SYDVKM. The CDR3 is 14 residues long. In nucleotides, the CDR3 is TGTGCCAGCAGCTTGAGAGGAGGGAGTCAGCCCCAGCATTTT. The encoded protein is CASSLRGGSQPQHF.

This sequence joins TRBV7-9 and TRBJ1-1, with a weak D call TRBD1 (5 bases). Germline V gene lookup returns CDR1 SEHNR and CDR2 FQNEAQ (reference sequence). This CDR3 region has 14 residues. With 3 bases removed from V and 1 base from J, the gap between germline ends came to 9 bases. The CDR3 nucleotides read TGTGCCAGCAGCTTTGGAGACAGGAACACTGAAGCTTTCTTT. This sequence encodes CASSFGDRNTEAFF.